This T cell receptor beta chain came from a study of T cell repertoires in cytomegalovirus infection. TCRdb re-called the reads through MiXCR, storing one row per CDR3 protein. In the table there are 100,000 to 150,000 distinct CDR3 sequences, about 10% of which are singletons. The receptor was derived from a human donor in good health (CMV status not recorded). Some clones in this sample may be carry-over from other donors' samples. The sequenced sample consisted of PBMCs.

The chain's CDR3 is CASSLGDRNTGELFF. CDR3 sequence (DNA): TGTGCCAGCAGTTTAGGGGACAGGAACACCGGGGAGCTGTTTTTT. V and J are TRBV12-3 or TRBV12-4 and TRBJ2-2, with 7 bases aligning to TRBD1. The CDR3 is 15 residues long. J was trimmed by 1 base and V by 1 base; bases with no gene match: 0.